This TCR beta chain came from a study of blood T cell repertoires in COVID-19 (dated by TCRdb to 2018 to 2020). Turning to the overall study: The collaborator samples originated in the United States, Italy and Spain and spanned the acute and convalescent phases of COVID-19. The material from the prospective study consisted of cDNA or gDNA derived from T cells, B-cell-depleted T cells, or PBMCs. The dataset comprised deeply sampled blood TCRbeta repertoires from subjects exposed to, actively infected with, or recovered from COVID-19. The repertoires were released in a freely available public database meant as a resource for research on the immune response to SARS-CoV-2. The samples were drawn from two sources: the first 160 participants of the ongoing ImmuneRACE study, and 950 to 1,500 subjects contributed by 6 global collaborators. Sample metadata almost always included a de-identified subject ID, COVID-19 status, age in years and sex. Where available, HLA class I and class II types were obtained from metadata supplied by the sample provider rather than from assay-based typing.

What the work shows at the level of the full study, not this receptor alone: How much clinical and demographic metadata was included differed by source and by participant, and the metadata was provided uncurated.

TCRbeta CDR3 regions were amplified from genomic DNA using the immunoSEQ Assay, a bias-controlled multiplex PCR. Turning to the authors' computational methods: Within the assay, amplification of reference gene primers was used to estimate how many nucleated cells each sample contained. Sequence reads were collapsed and filtered to measure the absolute abundance of every unique TCRbeta CDR3 rearrangement. For each sample, productive Simpson clonality was calculated as the square root of Simpson's diversity index over productive rearrangements. As stored in TCRdb, this immuneACCESS dataset retains in-frame rearrangements with V and J assigned. A fraction of the clones does not appear; measured against another copy, unresolved V genes explain less than half of the discrepancy, and the remainder lacks a known reason. The D gene and trimming were derived from the DNA, and the V and J assignments and clone size from that table. The sample records some 460,000 clones, about 90% of which are singletons. The top ten clonotypes cover approximately 2% of the sample.

Participants in the prospective study were enrolled through a virtual design, were aged roughly 18 to 95 years, and lived in under 25 United States geographic areas. To assign participants to cohorts, the prospective study relied on clinical history that participants themselves reported in a screening survey and a study questionnaire. In the prospective study, whole blood, serum and a nasopharyngeal or oropharyngeal swab were collected from each participant by mobile phlebotomists. Over a roughly 2-month period, participants in the prospective study had the option of providing additional blood draws and questionnaires. Prospective study blood samples were shipped either frozen or at room temperature before DNA extraction. Germline trimming: 0 bases from V, 4 bases from J; junction bases outside gene matches: 0. CDR1 is given as SEHNR and CDR2 as FQNEAQ, both from the germline V gene (reference sequence). Its CDR3 holds 15 amino acids, cysteine through phenylalanine. The only DNA kept is the CDR3, 45 bases in frame from the first base.

Comments on this clone: Its antigen is still unknown. No much larger clone exists at a distance of one base, and base qualities are not known.

The sequence derives from a woman aged 18-29 years with acute COVID-19. Sequencing used PBMCs or T cells enriched from blood (not recorded which). Recombination joined TRBV7-9 with TRBJ1-5; TRBD1 fits 10 bases in the junction. This receptor has the CDR3 CASSLAGQGNQPQHF. The nucleotide sequence is TGTGCCAGCAGCTTAGCGGGACAGGGGAATCAGCCCCAGCATTTT.